This T cell receptor beta chain was profiled in a study of regulatory T cells in long-lasting Graves disease. This sample's time point: newly diagnosed GD, antithyroid drugs for less than 3 months. Construction of the TCR library relied on RNA isolated from PBMCs. This clonotype was counted at least ten times. The CDR3 runs to 18 residues. CDR1 is MNHEY and CDR2 is SVGEGT in the germline V gene. V shed 6 bases, J shed 1 base, and the junction held 17 bases outside the gene matches. Combining iRepertoire HTBI primers with Arm-PCR of CDR3 regions, the authors built TCR beta libraries. One entry per CDR3 protein results from TCRdb running MiXCR on the multiplex PCR reads. The sample includes roughly 420,000 distinct CDR3 sequences, less than 20% of them seen just once. The data also belong to a second study, concerning T cells in Graves' hyperthyroidism and ophthalmopathy. That investigation notes: The diagnoses drew upon clinical symptoms, serum thyroxine and TRAb, thyroid ultrasound and orbital computed tomography. Among clonotypes expanded in thyroid above 0.001, most were also found in blood. The model forecast ophthalmopathy, anticipating it by a median approximately 6 months before onset.

The V and J genes are TRBV6-2 or TRBV6-3 and TRBJ2-7; 8 bases map to TRBD1. The receptor was isolated from a woman in her thirties with Graves disease. The starting material was peripheral blood mononuclear cells (PBMCs), obtained at new diagnosis, from a patient treated with antithyroid drugs. The CDR3 is CASSRRIPGTGLSYEQYF. CDR3 coding DNA: TGTGCCAGCAGCAGAAGAATCCCCGGGACAGGTCTTTCCTACGAGCAGTACTTC.